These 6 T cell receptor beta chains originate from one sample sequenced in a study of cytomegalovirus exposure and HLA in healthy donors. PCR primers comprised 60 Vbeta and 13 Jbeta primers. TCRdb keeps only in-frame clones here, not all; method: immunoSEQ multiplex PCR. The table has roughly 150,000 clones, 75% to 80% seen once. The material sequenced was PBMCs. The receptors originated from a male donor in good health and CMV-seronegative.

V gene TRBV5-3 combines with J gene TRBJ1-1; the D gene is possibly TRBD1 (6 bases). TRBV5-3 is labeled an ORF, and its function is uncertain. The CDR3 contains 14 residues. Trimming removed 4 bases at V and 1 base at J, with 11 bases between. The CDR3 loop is CARSTVRGNTEAFF. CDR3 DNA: TGTGCCAGAAGCACTGTCAGGGGGAACACTGAAGCTTTCTTT.

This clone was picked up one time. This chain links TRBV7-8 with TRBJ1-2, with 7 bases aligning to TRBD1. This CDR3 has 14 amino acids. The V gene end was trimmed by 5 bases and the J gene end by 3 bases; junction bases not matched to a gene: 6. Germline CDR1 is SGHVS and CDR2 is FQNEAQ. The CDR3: CASSGRQGHYGYTF. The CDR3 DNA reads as TGTGCCAGCAGCGGACGACAGGGACACTATGGCTACACCTTC.

CDR3 region: CASSPRTEAVFYGYTF. CDR3 in DNA: TGTGCCAGCAGCCCTAGAACGGAGGCCGTATTCTATGGCTACACCTTC. The chain recombines TRBV7-9 with TRBJ1-2; D remains unclear. V was clipped by 5 bases and J by 4 bases, with 20 bases between them. This CDR3 comprises 16 residues. Germline assignment: CDR1 SEHNR and CDR2 FQNEAQ (reference sequence).

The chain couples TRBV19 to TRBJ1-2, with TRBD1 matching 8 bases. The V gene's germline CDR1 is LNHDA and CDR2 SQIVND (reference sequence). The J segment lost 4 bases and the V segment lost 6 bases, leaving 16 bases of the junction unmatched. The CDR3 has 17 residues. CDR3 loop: CASRPGLGTGLIYGYTF. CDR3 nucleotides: TGTGCCAGTAGACCCGGTTTGGGGACAGGCCTTATCTATGGCTACACCTTC.

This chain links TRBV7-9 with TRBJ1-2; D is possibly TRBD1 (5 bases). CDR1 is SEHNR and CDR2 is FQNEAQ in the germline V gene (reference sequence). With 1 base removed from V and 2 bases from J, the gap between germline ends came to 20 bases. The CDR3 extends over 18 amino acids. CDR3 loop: CASSLGWAGRLKNYGYTF. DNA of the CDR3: TGTGCCAGCAGCTTAGGTTGGGCAGGGCGCCTAAAAAACTATGGCTACACCTTC.

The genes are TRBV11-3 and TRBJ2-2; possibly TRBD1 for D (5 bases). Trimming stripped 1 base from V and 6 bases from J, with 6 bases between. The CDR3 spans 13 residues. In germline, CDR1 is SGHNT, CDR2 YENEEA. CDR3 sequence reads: CASSLVGAGELFF. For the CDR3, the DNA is TGTGCCAGCAGCTTAGTAGGGGCCGGGGAGCTGTTTTTT.